The 2 T cell receptor beta chains below come from one sample, sequenced in a study of response to subunit inactivated influenza vaccine. TCRdb passed the RT-PCR reads through MiXCR, listing each CDR3 protein once. The sample holds 700,000 to 900,000 distinct CDR3 sequences; approximately 21% are singletons and the top ten take 9.5% to 13%. The input for sequencing was PBMCs from blood, taken more than 4 days after vaccination. The receptors were gathered from a middle-aged man who received an inactivated influenza vaccine.

The chain employs TRBV2 and TRBJ2-3, with a possible D match to TRBD2 (5 bases). V lost 2 bases and J lost 1, with 13 bases in between. From germline, CDR1 is SNHLY and CDR2 FYNNEI. The CDR3 length is 16 residues. The CDR3 reads CASSEHLAYGTDTQYF. DNA for the CDR3: TGTGCCAGCAGTGAACACCTAGCTTACGGCACAGATACGCAGTATTTT.

This clonotype came up a few times. V is TRBV15 and J is TRBJ2-1; 8 nucleotides align to TRBD2. V lost 1 base and J lost 5; bases outside the gene matches: 4. Germline V gene sequence: CDR1 LNHNV, CDR2 YYDKDF (reference sequence). This CDR3 has 15 residues. The CDR3 protein is CATSRGTSYHNEQFF. CDR3 nucleotides: TGTGCCACCAGCAGAGGGACTAGCTACCACAATGAGCAGTTCTTC.